This T cell receptor (beta chain) was sequenced in a study of cytomegalovirus exposure and HLA in healthy donors. About the study: Later, an analysis reported that the 95 to 150 validation repertoires had used the same platform as the approximately 670 first-cohort repertoires.

From the 120-subject validation cohort, which was separate from the approximately 670-subject first cohort, the donors were drawn. Trimming stripped 2 bases from V and 2 bases from J, with 6 bases between. This CDR3 has 12 residues. Germline V lookup: CDR1 GTSNPN, CDR2 SVGIG (reference sequence). Clones were read by immunoSEQ multiplex PCR, and TCRdb kept only the in-frame ones, dropping some. Found here are 200,000 to 250,000 clones, over 80% of them singletons; the top ten hold around 15%. The receptor was isolated from a woman under 40 in good health and CMV-seropositive. The sequencing input was PBMCs. The chain joins TRBV30 to TRBJ2-5, with unresolved D. The CDR3 nucleotides read TGTGCCTGGAGTTTAAATCAAGAGACCCAGTACTTC. Residues: CAWSLNQETQYF.